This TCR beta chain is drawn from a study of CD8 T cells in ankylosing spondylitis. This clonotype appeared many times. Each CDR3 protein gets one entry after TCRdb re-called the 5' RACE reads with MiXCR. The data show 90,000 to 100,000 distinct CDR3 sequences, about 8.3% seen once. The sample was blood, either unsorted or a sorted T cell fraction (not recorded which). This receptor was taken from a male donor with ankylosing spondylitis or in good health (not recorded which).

The CDR3 coding sequence is TGTGCCAGCAGCTTGGCCCAGAACACTGAAGCTTTCTTT. Translated, it gives CASSLAQNTEAFF. The chain couples TRBV5-5 to TRBJ1-1; D gene uncertain. Germline loops: CDR1 SGHKS, CDR2 YYEKEE (reference sequence). CDR3 length: 13 amino acids. Trimming took off 0 bases at V and 1 base at J, with 4 bases between the two ends.